This is a list of T cell receptor beta chains from one sample in a study of shared clonotypes between healthy human individuals. Method: immunoSEQ multiplex PCR; TCRdb's copy keeps in-frame clones and lacks some. The sample includes some 1 million clones, 75% of them seen just once. Sequencing input: memory CD4+ T cells sorted from blood. These receptors were collected from a man aged 18 to 29 in good health. CDR3s include the opening cysteine and the closing phenylalanine or tryptophan. D genes are given only for firm matches. Size values are once, few and many counts, or a class for expanded clones, and some rows have none.

NA	TRBV30	TRBJ2-1	once	TGTGCCTGGGGGCCCAGCAGCAATGAGCAGTTCTTC	CAWGPSSNEQFF
NA	TRBV5-6	TRBJ2-1	NA	TGTGCCAGCGTCCTAGCGATTCAAAATGAGCAGTTCTTC	CASVLAIQNEQFF
NA	TRBV7-8	TRBJ2-1	NA	TGTGCCAGCAGCAATACATTAAAGGGTGAGCAGTTCTTC	CASSNTLKGEQFF
NA	TRBV6-6	TRBJ1-1	NA	TGTGCCAGCATTCCCCCGGGCCACACTGAAGCTTTCTTT	CASIPPGHTEAFF
NA	TRBV5-4	TRBJ1-1	NA	TGTGCCAGCAGCAGGTGGGAAACGGGGGGCACTGAAGCTTTCTTT	CASSRWETGGTEAFF
NA	TRBV10-3	TRBJ1-6	NA	TGTGCCACCGCCCTCGGGGATTCATCATATAATTCACCCCTCCACTTT	CATALGDSSYNSPLHF
TRBD1	TRBV7-6	TRBJ2-5	NA	TGTGCCAGCAGCTCCCCACCGGGACAGCGCCAAGAGACCCAGTACTTC	CASSSPPGQRQETQYF
NA	TRBV9	TRBJ2-7	NA	TGTGCCAGCAGCGTAGAAACAGGGCGGTCGGAGCAGTACTTC	CASSVETGRSEQYF
NA	TRBV5-1	TRBJ2-5	NA	TGCGCCAGCAGCTTGGGTTACGCGGAGACCCAGTACTTC	CASSLGYAETQYF
NA	TRBV14	TRBJ1-4	NA	TGTGCCAGCAGCCAAGCAGGGCAGAGTGAAAAACTGTTTTTT	CASSQAGQSEKLFF
NA	TRBV30	TRBJ2-7	NA	TGTGCCTGGAGACTCGGGGGAAACTACGAGCAGTACTTC	CAWRLGGNYEQYF
TRBD2	TRBV20-1	TRBJ2-7	once	TGCAGTGCTAGAGATGATCGGGAGGGGTACTTC	CSARDDREGYF
NA	TRBV25-1	TRBJ2-2	NA	TGTGCCAGCAGTGAATCCCCTGACTCGAACACCGGGGAGCTGTTTTTT	CASSESPDSNTGELFF
TRBD1	TRBV4-3	TRBJ2-2	once	TGCGCCAGCAGCCAAGCTACTGGACAGGGGGGGTACACCGGGGAGCTGTTTTTT	CASSQATGQGGYTGELFF
NA	TRBV5-5	TRBJ1-2	few	TGTGCCAGCAGCTTGTCGCAGGCCCTCCACGGCTACACCTTC	CASSLSQALHGYTF
NA	TRBV25-1	TRBJ2-1	NA	TGTGCCAGCAGCCGCGGGAATGAGCAGTTCTTC	CASSRGNEQFF
NA	TRBV5-4	TRBJ2-7	once	TGTGCCAGCAGCCCCGGACAGCTAAGCTCCTACGAGCAGTACTTC	CASSPGQLSSYEQYF
NA	TRBV29-1	TRBJ2-7	once	TGCAGCGTTCAAGGCACCCCCCGGGTTGGCTACGAGCAGTACTTC	CSVQGTPRVGYEQYF
NA	TRBV10-3	TRBJ1-3	NA	TGTGCCACCTCATACCCGGGATCGGGAAACACCATATATTTT	CATSYPGSGNTIYF
NA	TRBV7-9	TRBJ2-3	NA	TGTGCCAGCAGCTCGACTAGTAACACAGATACGCAGTATTTT	CASSSTSNTDTQYF
TRBD2	TRBV18	TRBJ2-1	once	TGTGCCAGCTTTCTGGGACTAGTTAGTGAGCAGTTCTTC	CASFLGLVSEQFF
NA	TRBV19	TRBJ2-6	once	TGTGCCAGTAGTATAGTAAACAGACACTCTGGGGCCAACGTCCTGACTTTC	CASSIVNRHSGANVLTF
NA	TRBV28	TRBJ1-6	NA	TGTGCCAGCAGTGAATCCCCCCTCCGGGGGTCACCCCTCCACTTT	CASSESPLRGSPLHF
NA	TRBV7-6	TRBJ1-5	NA	TGTGCCAGCAGCCTCCAGACAAATCAGCCCCAGCATTTT	CASSLQTNQPQHF
NA	TRBV19	TRBJ2-6	NA	TGTGCCAGTAGGTGGGCAGGGTCTGGGGCCAACGTCCTGACTTTC	CASRWAGSGANVLTF
TRBD1	TRBV27	TRBJ1-4	NA	TGTGCCAGCAGTTTATACGGCAGGGGGATTGCGGGAGAAAAACTGTTTTTT	CASSLYGRGIAGEKLFF
NA	TRBV6-1	TRBJ2-5	NA	TGTGCCAGCAGTGGGGACGGCCAAGAGACCCAGTACTTC	CASSGDGQETQYF
NA	TRBV5-4	TRBJ2-2	NA	TGTGCCAGCAGCTCAACCCTCACCGGGGAGCTGTTTTTT	CASSSTLTGELFF
NA	TRBV19	TRBJ2-5	NA	TGTGCCAGTAGTAGACAATTTTCCGGAGTCCAAGAGACCCAGTACTTC	CASSRQFSGVQETQYF
TRBD1	TRBV5-1	TRBJ1-6	NA	TGCGCCAGCGGACAGGGGAGTTCACCCCTCCACTTT	CASGQGSSPLHF
TRBD1	TRBV7-2	TRBJ2-2	NA	TGTGCCAGCAGCTTAGCTACAGGGGGAACCGGGGAGCTGTTTTTT	CASSLATGGTGELFF
NA	TRBV10-2	TRBJ2-7	NA	TGCGCCAGCAGGGGGTCCTACGAGCAGTACTTC	CASRGSYEQYF
NA	TRBV19	TRBJ1-1	NA	TGTGCCAGTAGTATAGCCCCCCCGACGAACACTGAAGCTTTCTTT	CASSIAPPTNTEAFF
NA	TRBV21-1	TRBJ2-5	NA	TGTGCCAGCAGCAAAGCTAGGGACGGCGTGGGAGAGCAAGAGACCCAGTACTTC	CASSKARDGVGEQETQYF
NA	TRBV18	TRBJ1-1	once	TGTGCCAGCATCCCCCTACAGGGTATGGCTGAAGCTTTCTTT	CASIPLQGMAEAFF
NA	TRBV6-6	TRBJ2-5	NA	TGTGCCAGCAGGTCCGGGGGGCGTCAAGAGACCCAGTACTTC	CASRSGGRQETQYF
TRBD2	TRBV4-2	TRBJ2-7	NA	TGTGCCAGCAGCCAAATTGGACTAGCGGGAGGGATTATCGCCTCCGAGCAGTACTTC	CASSQIGLAGGIIASEQYF
NA	TRBV6-1	TRBJ2-5	few	TGTGCCAGCAGTGTGCAAGAGACCCAGTACTTC	CASSVQETQYF
TRBD1	TRBV30	TRBJ1-5	NA	TGTGCCTGGAACGCGGGACAGATCTATCAGCCCCAGCATTTT	CAWNAGQIYQPQHF
NA	TRBV11-2	TRBJ2-5	once	TGTGCCAGCAGCTTAGATCTGGGCCAGAGAGGTGGGGAGCAGTACTTC	CASSLDLGQRGGEQYF
TRBD2	TRBV5-4	TRBJ2-7	once	TGTGCCAGCAGCCGTGGGACTAGCGGGATCTACGAGCAGTACTTC	CASSRGTSGIYEQYF
NA	TRBV1	TRBJ2-1	NA	TGCACCAGCAGACAACATGAGCAGTTCTTC	CTSRQHEQFF
TRBD1	TRBV30	TRBJ1-5	NA	TGTGCCTGGAGTGGGGACAGACGGCAGCCCCAGCATTTT	CAWSGDRRQPQHF
TRBD1	TRBV5-5	TRBJ2-7	once	TGTGCCAGCACCCCACACTCTGGACAGGGGACCTACGAGCAGTACTTC	CASTPHSGQGTYEQYF
TRBD1	TRBV10-2	TRBJ2-7	NA	TGCGCCAGCAGTGAGTCCTCCCGGCGACAGGGGCGATGGGCCTTC	CASSESSRRQGRWAF
NA	TRBV4-1	TRBJ1-4	NA	TGCGCCAGCAGCCCCACGATTTGGGGGGACTCATCCCCCAATGAAAAACTGTTTTTT	CASSPTIWGDSSPNEKLFF
NA	TRBV19	TRBJ1-2	NA	TGTGCCAGGGGGGAGAGGGTCTATGGCTACACCTTC	CARGERVYGYTF
NA	TRBV27	TRBJ1-5	NA	TGTGCCAGCAAGGGGGTAGGCGGTCAGCCCCAGCATTTT	CASKGVGGQPQHF
NA	TRBV6-1	TRBJ1-4	NA	TGTGCCAGCACCCATATCGAGGGAGGGGGTGAAAAACTGTTTTTT	CASTHIEGGGEKLFF